This T cell receptor (beta chain) stems from a study of blood T cells in healthy people across ages. J lost 2 bases, V lost 5 bases, and 8 bases had no gene match. There are 15 residues in the CDR3. The germline gives CDR1 SQVTM, CDR2 ANQGSEA. This clonotype was picked up a small number of times. Combining a sample-barcoded 5' primer with a J-beta primer mix, a second PCR ran for roughly 6 to 11 cycles. Every cDNA molecule carried a tag from a template-switch adaptor bearing 12 random nucleotides. CDR3-containing paired-end reads numbering at least 2.5 million came from each sample. TCRdb passed the 5' RACE reads through MiXCR, listing each CDR3 protein once. The table has about 1.4 million distinct CDR3 sequences, 59% seen once; the top ten hold 6.5% to 8%.

The gene calls are TRBV29-1 and TRBJ2-1, with 8 bases identical to TRBD2. This receptor was identified in a man aged 18-30 years in good health. The sequenced material came from blood. The CDR3 coding sequence is TGCAGCGTTCTCCAGAGCGGGAGCACCTACAATGAGCAGTTCTTC. Translation gives CSVLQSGSTYNEQFF.